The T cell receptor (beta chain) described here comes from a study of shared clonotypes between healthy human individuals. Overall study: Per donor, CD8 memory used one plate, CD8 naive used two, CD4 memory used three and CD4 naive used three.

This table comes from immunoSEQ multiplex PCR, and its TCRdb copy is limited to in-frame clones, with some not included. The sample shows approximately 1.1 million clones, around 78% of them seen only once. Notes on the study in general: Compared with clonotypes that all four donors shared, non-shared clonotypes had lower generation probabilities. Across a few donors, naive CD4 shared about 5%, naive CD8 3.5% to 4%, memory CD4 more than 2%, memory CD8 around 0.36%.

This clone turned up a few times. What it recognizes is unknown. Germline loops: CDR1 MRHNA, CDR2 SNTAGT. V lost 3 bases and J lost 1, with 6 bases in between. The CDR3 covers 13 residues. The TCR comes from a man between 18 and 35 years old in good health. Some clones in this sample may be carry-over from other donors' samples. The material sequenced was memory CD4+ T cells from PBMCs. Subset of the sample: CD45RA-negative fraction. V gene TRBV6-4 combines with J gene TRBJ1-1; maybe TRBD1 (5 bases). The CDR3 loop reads CASSDRGNTEAFF. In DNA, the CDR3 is TGTGCCAGCAGTGATAGGGGGAACACTGAAGCTTTCTTT.